The entry that follows covers one TCR beta chain sequence. Antigen: not known. These data originate in a study of T cell clonotyping in hematopoietic cell transplantation. There are 13 residues in the CDR3. CDR1 is LNHDA and CDR2 is SQIVND in the germline V gene (reference sequence). V lost 7 bases to trimming and J lost 5 bases; unmatched junction nucleotides: 2. The table came from immunoSEQ multiplex PCR; TCRdb's copy has only in-frame clones and leaves some out. The repertoire holds around 2,800 clones, with roughly 57% as singletons. Study results and caveats: No sorting was done, leaving CD4 and CD8 contributions mixed.

V is TRBV19 and J is TRBJ1-4, with TRBD1 matching over 9 bases. The source was peripheral blood mononuclear cells, collected 30 days after allogeneic stem cell transplant. This TCR was recovered from a female patient aged 25-40 years who had an allogeneic stem cell transplant, so T cells may come from the graft donor. Some clones in this sample may be carry-over from other donors' samples. CDR3 in amino acids: CASTGQGNEKLFF. CDR3 nucleotide sequence: TGTGCCAGTACCGGACAGGGGAATGAAAAACTGTTTTTT.